This T cell receptor (beta chain) was captured by sequencing in a study of blood T cell repertoires in COVID-19. About the research overall: Acute-phase and convalescent COVID-19 samples originated in the United States, Italy and Spain. The cDNA or gDNA used as material had been derived from T cells, B-cell-depleted T cells, or PBMCs.

Repertoires were generated with immunoSEQ multiplex PCR, while TCRdb's copy carries only in-frame clones and drops some. The sample records about 160,000 clones, approximately 80% being singletons. Participants came from roughly 23 US areas, aged roughly 18 to 95 years. Recovered participants had two consecutive negative NP/OP PCR tests, healthcare professional clearance, or symptom resolution. Trimming cost V 1 base and J 5 bases; bases outside gene matches: 10. Germline V gives CDR1 MGHRA, CDR2 YSYEKL. The CDR3 extends over 17 amino acids. Sequences were obtained from PBMCs or T cells enriched from blood (not recorded which). The rearrangement uses TRBV4-1 and TRBJ2-5; 10 bases are a match to TRBD2. The receptor was isolated from a woman aged 60-75 years who had recovered from COVID-19. CDR3 nucleotides: TGCGCCAGCAGCCAAGTTCTGGAGCGGGGGGGCGGGGAGACCCAGTACTTC. Translating gives CASSQVLERGGGETQYF.